This T cell receptor (beta chain) was captured by sequencing in a study of blood T cell repertoires in COVID-19. Overall study context: The cDNA or gDNA used as material had been derived from T cells, B-cell-depleted T cells, or PBMCs.

V lost 4 bases and J lost 2; bases outside the gene matches: 7. The length of the CDR3 is 16 residues. Germline assignment: CDR1 KGHSH and CDR2 LQKENI. As processed by the authors: Estimated nucleated cell counts came from reference gene primer amplification. Assay used: immunoSEQ multiplex PCR; TCRdb lists only in-frame clones, some missing. V and J calls plus clone size are reproduced from that table; the DNA served to infer D and trimming. Of under 80,000 clones in the sample, roughly 92% were seen once. The sequenced sample was peripheral blood. This chain connects TRBV18 to TRBJ2-1; 8 bases map to TRBD1. The clonotype comes from a human donor in a cohort sampled during active COVID-19. The CDR3 sequence: CASSRSGTGAYNEQFF. The CDR3 bases are TGTGCCAGCTCACGATCCGGGACAGGCGCCTACAATGAGCAGTTCTTC.